The 8 T cell receptor beta chains below were found in one sample sequenced in a study of early stage breast cancer tumors. This table comes from immunoSEQ multiplex PCR, and its TCRdb copy is limited to in-frame clones, with some not included. The profile covers fewer than 50,000 clones, with approximately 72% appearing a single time and about 7.2% taken by the ten largest. The sequencing sample was made of blood. The receptor source for this set is a person between 50 and 60 years old with breast cancer.

The rearrangement uses TRBV11-2 and TRBJ2-2; D is perhaps TRBD2 (6 bases). Germline V gene data show CDR1 as SGHAT and CDR2 as FQNNGV. The CDR3 length is 17 residues. V was trimmed by 5 bases and J by 5 bases, leaving 21 bases between them. The DNA of the CDR3 is TGTGCCAGCAGCCTGGGACCGGGAGAGGGATTGACCGGGGAGCTGTTTTTT. Translated: CASSLGPGEGLTGELFF.

This clone has just a few counts. The gene calls are TRBV2 and TRBJ1-2, with D possibly matching TRBD1 (6 bases). Germline values: CDR1 SNHLY, CDR2 FYNNEI. The V gene lost 6 bases and the J gene lost 1 base, with 9 bases spanning the gap. The CDR3 contains 13 residues. CDR3 DNA sequence: TGTGCCAGCAGCCTACAGGGTAACTATGGCTACACCTTC. This sequence encodes CASSLQGNYGYTF.

This clone was detected ten times or more. This chain joins TRBV9 and TRBJ1-1; D uncertain. Germline V CDR1 and CDR2: SGDLS, YYNGEE. This CDR3 is 13 amino acids long. The ends were cut back, 2 bases at V and 4 bases at J, with 9 bases in the middle. CDR3 in DNA: TGTGCCAGCAGCGTCCCCGGTCGCACTGAAGCTTTCTTT. It yields the protein CASSVPGRTEAFF.

The chain joins TRBV9 to TRBJ2-3; tentatively, D is TRBD2 (6 bases). Germline values: CDR1 SGDLS, CDR2 YYNGEE. V was shortened by 0 bases and J by 1 base, with 9 bases between the two germline ends. This CDR3 comprises 15 residues. The CDR3 sequence: CASSVGGGGTDTQYF. The CDR3 DNA reads as TGTGCCAGCAGCGTAGGAGGAGGGGGCACAGATACGCAGTATTTT.

The chain links TRBV5-4 to TRBJ2-3, with 9 nucleotides matching TRBD1. Trimming at V came to 5 bases and at J to 2 bases, leaving 6 bases not matched to a gene. Per the germline V gene, CDR1 is SGHNT and CDR2 is YYREEE (reference sequence). The CDR3 is 15 residues long. Written as DNA, the CDR3 is TGTGCCAGCAGTAACGGACAGGGGAACACAGATACGCAGTATTTT. Encoded protein: CASSNGQGNTDTQYF.

The gene calls are TRBV27 and TRBJ1-6, with 10 positions matching TRBD1. The CDR3 is made up of 18 amino acids. J gave up 7 bases and V 2 bases, and 11 bases lay outside the gene matches. Germline loops: CDR1 MNHEY, CDR2 SMNVEV (reference sequence). In DNA, the CDR3 is TGTGCCAGCAGTTTACTCACCCGGACAGGGGGTCAGAATTCACCCCTCCACTTT. Protein product: CASSLLTRTGGQNSPLHF.

There are a few counts of this clone. The V call is TRBV4-3, the J call TRBJ2-5; TRBD2 aligns across 12 bases. Germline V gene data show CDR1 as LGHNA and CDR2 as YSLEER. V dropped 4 bases and J dropped 3; count of bases not matched to a gene: 0. The CDR3 loop spans 14 amino acids. CDR3 DNA: TGCGCCAGCAGCCGACTAGCGGGGGAAGAGACCCAGTACTTC. Translation gives CASSRLAGEETQYF.

The chain links TRBV11-2 to TRBJ2-3, with 9 nucleotides matching TRBD1. The trim removed 5 bases at V and 2 bases at J, leaving 5 bases unmatched. This CDR3 comprises 15 residues. CDR1 and CDR2 from the germline V gene are SGHAT and FQNNGV. CDR3 coding DNA: TGTGCCAGCAGCCCGGGACAGGGACACACAGATACGCAGTATTTT. It encodes CASSPGQGHTDTQYF.